This T cell receptor (beta chain) is drawn from a study of cytomegalovirus exposure and HLA in healthy donors. 60 Vbeta and 13 Jbeta primers were used in PCR. TCRdb's copy holds only in-frame clones and misses some; the assay was immunoSEQ multiplex PCR. The table shows 150,000 to 200,000 clones, with roughly 90% occurring only once. Trimming cost V 4 bases and J 1 base, with 14 bases left between them. The CDR3 runs to 15 residues. CDR1 and CDR2 (germline): SGDLS, YYNGEE. The source of this sequence is a girl under three years old in good health and CMV-seronegative. The chain couples TRBV9 to TRBJ1-1; possible D gene TRBD1, 6 bases. Input material: PBMCs. CDR3 bases: TGTGCCAGCAGCCCTCTCGGACAGCCGAACACTGAAGCTTTCTTT. It yields the protein CASSPLGQPNTEAFF.